This T cell receptor beta chain was profiled in a study of molecular identifiers for immune sequencing clone quantification. Findings and caveats of the study: Clones with over 20 RNA copies captured over 98% of effector molecules but under 1% of naive ones.

Each library that profiled naive CD8 cells came from about 20,000 to 1,000,000 sorted cells with 10%, 30% or 50% RNA. This clonotype came up many times. Its antigen is unknown. Germline CDR1 and CDR2: MGHRA and YSYEKL. The length of the CDR3 is 14 residues. The ends lost 4 bases at V and 2 bases at J; junction bases unmatched: 5. TCRdb passed the PCR reads through MiXCR, listing each CDR3 protein once. The sample yields 100,000 or so distinct CDR3 sequences, around 20% seen once. This clonotype was sampled from a human donor in good health. Some libraries in this study had Jurkat cell RNA spiked in. Sequencing input: naive CD8+ T cells from blood, with Jurkat cell RNA spiked in. Subset meaning: FACS-sorted CD8+CD4-CCR7+CD45RA+ naive T cells. The chain employs TRBV4-1 and TRBJ2-7; TRBD1 matches at 7 bases. CDR3 protein: CASSPRQGPYEQYF. In nucleotides, the CDR3 is TGCGCCAGCAGCCCGAGACAGGGACCCTACGAGCAGTACTTC.